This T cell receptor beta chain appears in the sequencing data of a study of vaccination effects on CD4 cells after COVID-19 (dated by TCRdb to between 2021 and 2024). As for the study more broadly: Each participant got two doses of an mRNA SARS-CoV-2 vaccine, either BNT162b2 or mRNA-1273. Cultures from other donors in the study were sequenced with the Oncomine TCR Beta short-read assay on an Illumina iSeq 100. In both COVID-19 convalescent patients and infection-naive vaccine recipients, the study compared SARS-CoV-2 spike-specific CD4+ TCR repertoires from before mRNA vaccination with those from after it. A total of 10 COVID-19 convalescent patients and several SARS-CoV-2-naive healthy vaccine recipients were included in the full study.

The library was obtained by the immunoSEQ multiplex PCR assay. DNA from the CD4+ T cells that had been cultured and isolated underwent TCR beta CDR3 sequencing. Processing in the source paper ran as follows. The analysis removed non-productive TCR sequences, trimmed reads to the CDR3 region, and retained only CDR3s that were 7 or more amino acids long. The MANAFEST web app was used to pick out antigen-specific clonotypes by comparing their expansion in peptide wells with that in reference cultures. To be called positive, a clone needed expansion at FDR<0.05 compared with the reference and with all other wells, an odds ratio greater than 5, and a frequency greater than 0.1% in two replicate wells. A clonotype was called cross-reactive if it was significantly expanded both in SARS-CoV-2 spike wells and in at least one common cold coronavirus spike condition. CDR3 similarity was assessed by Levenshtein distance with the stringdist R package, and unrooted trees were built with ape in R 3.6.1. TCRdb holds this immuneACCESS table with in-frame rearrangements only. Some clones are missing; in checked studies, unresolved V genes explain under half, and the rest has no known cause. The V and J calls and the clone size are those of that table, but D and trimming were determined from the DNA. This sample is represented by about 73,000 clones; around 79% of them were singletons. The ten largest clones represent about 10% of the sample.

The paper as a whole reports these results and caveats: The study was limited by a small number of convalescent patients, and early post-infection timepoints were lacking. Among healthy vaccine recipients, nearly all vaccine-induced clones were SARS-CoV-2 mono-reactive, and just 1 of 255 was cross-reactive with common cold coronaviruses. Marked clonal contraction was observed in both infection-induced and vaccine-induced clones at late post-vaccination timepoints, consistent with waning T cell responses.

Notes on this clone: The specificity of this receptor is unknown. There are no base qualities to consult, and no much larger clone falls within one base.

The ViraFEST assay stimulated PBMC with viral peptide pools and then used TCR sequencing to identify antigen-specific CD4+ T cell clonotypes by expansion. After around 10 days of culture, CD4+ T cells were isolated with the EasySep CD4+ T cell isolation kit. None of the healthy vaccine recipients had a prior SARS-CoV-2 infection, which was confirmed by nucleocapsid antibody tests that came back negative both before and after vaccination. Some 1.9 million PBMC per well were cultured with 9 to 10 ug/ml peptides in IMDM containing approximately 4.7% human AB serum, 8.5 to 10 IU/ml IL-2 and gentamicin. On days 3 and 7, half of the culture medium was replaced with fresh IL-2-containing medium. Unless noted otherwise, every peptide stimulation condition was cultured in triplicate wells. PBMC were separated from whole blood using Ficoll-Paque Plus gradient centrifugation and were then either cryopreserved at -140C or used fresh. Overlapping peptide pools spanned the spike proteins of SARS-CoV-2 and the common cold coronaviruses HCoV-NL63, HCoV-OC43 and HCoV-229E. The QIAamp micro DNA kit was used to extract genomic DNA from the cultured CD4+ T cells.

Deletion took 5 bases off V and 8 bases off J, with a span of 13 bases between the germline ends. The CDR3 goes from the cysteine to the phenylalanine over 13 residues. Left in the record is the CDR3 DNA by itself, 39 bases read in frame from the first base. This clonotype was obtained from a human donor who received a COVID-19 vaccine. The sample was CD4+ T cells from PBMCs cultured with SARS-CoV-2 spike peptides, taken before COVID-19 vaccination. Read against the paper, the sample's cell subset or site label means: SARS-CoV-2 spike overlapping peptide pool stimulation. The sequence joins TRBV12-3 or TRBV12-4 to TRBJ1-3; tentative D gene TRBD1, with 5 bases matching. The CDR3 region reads CASSLIQGDTIYF. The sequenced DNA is TGTGCCAGCAGTCTCATCCAGGGTGACACCATATATTTT.